The 14 T cell receptor beta chains given below trace back to one sample, sequenced in a study of cytomegalovirus exposure and HLA in healthy donors. 13 Jbeta primers and 60 Vbeta primers were used for the PCR. The protocol was immunoSEQ multiplex PCR, while the TCRdb copy is restricted to in-frame clones and leaves out a portion. The sample has 90,000 to 120,000 clones, roughly 82% seen once. Sequenced sample: PBMCs. The receptors come from a man aged 30-40 years in good health and CMV-seropositive.

The chain employs TRBV11-2 and TRBJ1-1; D is possibly TRBD1 (6 bases). Germline CDR1 reads SGHAT; CDR2 reads FQNNGV. CDR3 length: 13 residues. With 5 bases removed from V and 3 bases from J, the gap between germline ends came to 10 bases. The CDR3 spells CASSGRGYTEAFF. CDR3 bases: TGTGCCAGCAGCGGGAGGGGGTACACTGAAGCTTTCTTT.

The chain links TRBV19 to TRBJ2-1, with TRBD2 matching over 9 bases. J was trimmed by 9 bases and V by 8 bases; bases with no gene match: 8. The CDR3 contains 13 residues. Germline CDR1 is LNHDA and CDR2 is SQIVND (reference sequence). In DNA form, the CDR3 reads TGTGCCAGTGAAAGGAGCGGGGGGCCTGAGCAGTTCTTC. It translates to CASERSGGPEQFF.

The chain carries TRBV4-1 and TRBJ1-1; 7 nucleotides align to TRBD1. Germline CDR1 reads MGHRA; CDR2 reads YSYEKL. The length of the CDR3 is 14 residues. J was trimmed by 1 base and V by 4 bases; bases with no gene match: 3. The CDR3 DNA reads as TGCGCCAGCAGCCTTAGGGGGCAGAACACTGAAGCTTTCTTT. Its protein product is CASSLRGQNTEAFF.

This clone showed up just once. The chain recombines TRBV11-1 with TRBJ1-6; D remains unclear. The CDR3 runs 15 residues. Trimming left V 6 bases short and J 10 bases short, with 19 bases between. Germline V gives CDR1 SGHAT, CDR2 FQDESV (reference sequence). The CDR3 loop reads CASSTLAQGRSPLHF. CDR3 coding DNA: TGTGCCAGCAGTACTCTTGCCCAAGGGAGGTCACCCCTCCACTTT.

This clone was seen more than once but under ten times. The V gene is TRBV30, the J gene TRBJ1-2; 8 nucleotides agree with TRBD1. CDR3 length equals 12 residues. The germline CDR1 and CDR2 sequences are GTSNPN and SVGIG (reference sequence). Trimming at V came to 7 bases and at J to 2 bases, leaving 3 bases not matched to a gene. CDR3 sequence: CAYRQGNYGYTF. CDR3 bases: TGTGCCTATAGACAGGGGAACTATGGCTACACCTTC.

The chain links TRBV30 to TRBJ1-1; tentatively, D is TRBD1 (6 bases). This CDR3 region has 14 residues. The germline gives CDR1 GTSNPN, CDR2 SVGIG (reference sequence). Trimming removed 5 bases from V and 1 base from J, with 14 bases in between. The CDR3 nucleotides read TGTGCCTGGGGTAGACAGGCGTCGAACACTGAAGCTTTCTTT. Translating gives CAWGRQASNTEAFF.

V usage is TRBV10-1 and J usage is TRBJ1-5, with D unresolved. This CDR3 has 11 residues. CDR1 WNHNN and CDR2 SYGVQD come from the germline V gene (reference sequence). Trimming left V 9 bases short and J 6 bases short, with 9 bases between. CDR3: CARRLSQPQHF. The CDR3 DNA is TGCGCCAGGAGACTGTCTCAGCCCCAGCATTTT.

V is TRBV11-3 and J is TRBJ1-1; D call uncertain. V was clipped by 4 bases and J by 3 bases, with 9 bases between them. CDR3 size: 13 residues. The germline gives CDR1 SGHNT, CDR2 YENEEA. This CDR3 is CASSSTVYTEAFF. As DNA, the CDR3 is TGTGCCAGCAGCTCAACAGTCTACACTGAAGCTTTCTTT. Filled out from reference TRBV11-3 and TRBJ1-1, the complete variable domain reads EAGVVQSPRYKIIEKKQPVAFWCNPISGHNTLYWYLQNLGQGPELLIRYENEEAVDDSQLPKDRFSAERLKGVDSTLKIQPAELGDSAVYLCASSSTVYTEAFFGQGTRLTVV.

This clone was seen only a few times. The junction departs from the called germline gene at one end, perhaps through a read error. This sequence joins TRBV7-9 and TRBJ2-7, with TRBD1 identical over 8 bases. The CDR3 sequence is 13 residues long. Germline CDR1 reads SEHNR; CDR2 reads FQNEAQ (reference sequence). The CDR3: CSSSPQGAVEQYF. CDR3 sequence (DNA): TGTTCCAGCAGCCCCCAGGGGGCGGTCGAGCAGTACTTC.

The V gene is TRBV5-4, the J gene TRBJ2-7; 11 bases line up with TRBD2. V was clipped by 4 bases and J by 3 bases; unmatched bases: 3. Per the germline V gene, CDR1 is SGHNT and CDR2 is YYREEE (reference sequence). The CDR3 extends over 14 amino acids. In DNA form, the CDR3 reads TGTGCCAGCAGCATAGCGGGGGGGGGCTACGAGCAGTACTTC. Translated: CASSIAGGGYEQYF.

CDR3 residues: CASSPNRAGNTIYF. The CDR3, as DNA: TGTGCCAGCAGCCCAAACAGGGCTGGAAACACCATATATTTT. The gene calls are TRBV7-6 and TRBJ1-3; D possibly corresponds to TRBD1 (6 bases). The CDR3 has 14 amino acids. The V end lost 5 bases, the J end lost 2 bases, and 10 bases lay between the germline ends. In germline, CDR1 is SGHVS, CDR2 FNYEAQ. Drawing the rest from reference TRBV7-6 and TRBJ1-3, the complete variable domain is GAGVSQSPRYKVTKRGQDVALRCDPISGHVSLYWYRQALGQGPEFLTYFNYEAQQDKSGLPNDRFSAERPEGSISTLTIQRTEQRDSAMYRCASSPNRAGNTIYFGEGSWLTVV.

This rearrangement joins TRBV6-1 to TRBJ2-2; tentatively, D is TRBD1 (5 bases). The V gene lost 2 bases and the J gene lost 4 bases, with 14 bases spanning the gap. CDR1 is MNHNS, CDR2 SASEGT, per germline. The CDR3 length is 16 residues. CDR3: CASSEIEGHRTGELFF. In DNA, the CDR3 is TGTGCCAGCAGTGAAATTGAAGGACATCGCACCGGGGAGCTGTTTTTT.

V gene TRBV2 combines with J gene TRBJ2-3; possible D gene TRBD2, 5 bases. The CDR3 loop spans 14 amino acids. Trimming shortened V by 6 bases and J by 4 bases, and 14 bases separated the two germline ends. The germline gives CDR1 SNHLY, CDR2 FYNNEI. CDR3 loop: CASSPGIDPDTQYF. Here the CDR3 DNA reads TGTGCCAGCAGCCCCGGGATCGACCCAGATACGCAGTATTTT.

This chain uses TRBV5-6 with TRBJ2-5; the match to TRBD2 covers 8 bases. Germline CDR1 is SGHDT and CDR2 is YYEEEE. The CDR3 extends over 16 amino acids. J lost 5 bases, V lost 3 bases, and 12 bases had no gene match. The CDR3 nucleotides are TGTGCCAGCAGCTGGCCCCGGGGGGGCCGGCGGGAGACCCAGTACTTC. Encoded protein: CASSWPRGGRRETQYF.